Each of the 17 T cell receptor beta chains below was sequenced from the same sample in a study of blood T cell repertoires in COVID-19. The table came from immunoSEQ multiplex PCR; TCRdb's copy has only in-frame clones and leaves some out. The data show tens of thousands of clones, 70% to 90% seen once. The specimen was peripheral blood. The receptors were gathered from a woman in her sixties with acute or convalescent COVID-19.

This clone was found a few times. One junction end does not reproduce the germline sequence, and a read error may be involved. The gene calls are TRBV3-1 (or the pseudogene TRBV3-2) and TRBJ1-1; D perhaps matches TRBD1 (6 bases). The CDR3 has 12 amino acids. The V gene's germline CDR1 is LGHDT and CDR2 YNNKEL (reference sequence). CDR3 DNA: TGTGCCAGCAGCCACAGGGGAACTGGAGCTTTCTTT. Protein sequence: CASSHRGTGAFF.

V gene TRBV12-3 or TRBV12-4 combines with J gene TRBJ1-2, with TRBD1 matching 8 bases. The CDR3 is 12 amino acids. V trimming: 6 bases; J trimming: 8 bases; junction bases outside the gene matches: 5. CDR3 in amino acids: CASSVDRGGYTF. CDR3 in DNA: TGTGCCAGCAGCGTTGACAGGGGAGGCTACACCTTC.

This chain uses TRBV6-2 or TRBV6-3 with TRBJ2-1; TRBD2 matches 8 bases. The CDR3 sequence is 14 residues long. Germline V gives CDR1 MNHEY, CDR2 SVGEGT. J lost 6 bases, V lost 0 bases, and 1 base had no gene match. The CDR3: CASSYSGTSNEQFF. The CDR3, as DNA: TGTGCCAGCAGTTACTCGGGGACTAGCAATGAGCAGTTCTTC.

This chain links TRBV5-1 with TRBJ2-3; the D gene is possibly TRBD2 (6 bases). This CDR3 has 13 residues. Germline CDR1 is SGHRS and CDR2 is YFSETQ. V lost 4 bases and J lost 5, with 11 bases in between. The chain's CDR3 is CASSLAGGDTQYF. The CDR3 DNA reads TGCGCCAGCAGCCTAGCCGGGGGAGATACGCAGTATTTT.

The V call is TRBV5-1, the J call TRBJ1-3; no clear D. This CDR3 has 16 residues. CDR1 and CDR2 from the germline V gene are SGHRS and YFSETQ. Trimming removed 4 bases at V and 0 bases at J, with 14 bases between. This chain's CDR3 is CASSERGTSSGNTIYF. The CDR3 coding sequence is TGCGCCAGCAGCGAACGGGGAACGAGCTCTGGAAACACCATATATTTT.

The V and J genes are TRBV9 and TRBJ1-1; D uncertain. The V end lost 0 bases, the J end lost 7 bases, and 10 bases lay between the germline ends. CDR1 and CDR2 (germline): SGDLS, YYNGEE. The CDR3 extends over 13 amino acids. CDR3 region: CASSVGPGFEAFF. In nucleotides, the CDR3 is TGTGCCAGCAGCGTAGGACCGGGGTTTGAAGCTTTCTTT.

The chain recombines TRBV6-1 with TRBJ1-5, with no clear D. The CDR3 is 15 residues long. Per the germline V gene, CDR1 is MNHNS and CDR2 is SASEGT. The V gene lost 1 base and the J gene lost 7 bases, with 14 bases spanning the gap. CDR3: CASSEVGLGSQPQHF. CDR3 nucleotides: TGTGCCAGCAGTGAAGTTGGCCTCGGTAGCCAGCCCCAGCATTTT.

V usage is TRBV6-2 or TRBV6-3 and J usage is TRBJ2-3; 7 nucleotides match TRBD2. The V gene's germline CDR1 is MNHEY and CDR2 SVGEGT. V shed 4 bases and J 1 base; nucleotides not matched to a gene: 5. CDR3 length equals 15 residues. The CDR3 DNA is TGTGCCAGCAGTTCCCTCCTAGCGGGCACAGATACGCAGTATTTT. Translating it yields CASSSLLAGTDTQYF.

The gene calls are TRBV4-1 and TRBJ2-3; 14 bases agree with TRBD2. Germline V lookup: CDR1 MGHRA, CDR2 YSYEKL. V was clipped by 1 base and J by 2 bases; unmatched bases: 17. This CDR3 region has 22 residues. This CDR3 is CASSQAGETSGRAGLHTDTQYF. Written as DNA, the CDR3 is TGCGCCAGCAGCCAAGCCGGGGAGACTAGCGGGAGGGCCGGCCTCCACACAGATACGCAGTATTTT.

V is TRBV29-1 and J is TRBJ2-1; D possibly corresponds to TRBD1 (6 bases). This CDR3 comprises 12 residues. V was trimmed by 0 bases and J by 9 bases, leaving 9 bases between them. Germline V gene lookup returns CDR1 SQVTM and CDR2 ANQGSEA. The CDR3 loop reads CSVEEGASEQFF. CDR3 sequence (DNA): TGCAGCGTTGAAGAGGGGGCAAGTGAGCAGTTCTTC.

V usage is TRBV18 and J usage is TRBJ2-2; 7 bases line up with TRBD1. V gave up 3 bases and J gave up 4 bases; unmatched junction bases: 5. Germline V gives CDR1 KGHSH, CDR2 LQKENI. This CDR3 contains 15 residues. The CDR3: CASSPQNRGTGELFF. Written as DNA, the CDR3 is TGTGCCAGCTCACCCCAAAACAGGGGCACCGGGGAGCTGTTTTTT. The full variable domain, rest sourced from reference TRBV18 and TRBJ2-2, is NAGVMQNPRHLVRRRGQEARLRCSPMKGHSHVYWYRQLPEEGLKFMVYLQKENIIDESGMPKERFSAEFPKEGPSILRIQQVVRGDSAAYFCASSPQNRGTGELFFGEGSRLTVL.

The chain employs TRBV19 and TRBJ1-5; D unresolved. The last part of the DNA fits TRBJ2-3 better; the J call may be wrong. The CDR3 runs 15 residues. Germline V CDR1 and CDR2: LNHDA, SQIVND (reference sequence). This CDR3 reads CASRDGPNSNQPQYF. CDR3 DNA sequence: TGTGCCAGTAGAGACGGCCCGAATAGCAATCAGCCCCAGTATTTT.

The chain links TRBV9 to TRBJ1-6, with a possible D match to TRBD1 (6 bases). The CDR3 runs 16 residues. Germline CDR1 SGDLS, CDR2 YYNGEE. V gave up 0 bases and J gave up 7 bases, with 14 bases separating them. The CDR3 loop reads CASSVAADQGNSPLHF. In DNA, the CDR3 is TGTGCCAGCAGCGTAGCGGCAGATCAGGGGAATTCACCCCTCCACTTT.

The chain couples TRBV28 to TRBJ2-7; 8 bases align to TRBD1. J gave up 7 bases and V 5 bases, and 10 bases lay outside the gene matches. Germline V gives CDR1 MDHEN, CDR2 SYDVKM. CDR3 length equals 14 residues. The CDR3 reads CASSPGTTGGEQYV. In nucleotides, the CDR3 is TGTGCCAGCAGTCCAGGTACTACAGGGGGTGAGCAGTACGTC.

This CDR3 reads CASSQVPTGAGNTIYF. As DNA, the CDR3 is TGCGCCAGCAGCCAAGTGCCGACAGGCGCTGGAAACACCATATATTTT. The V call is TRBV4-1, the J call TRBJ1-3; weak D call: TRBD1 (6 bases). Germline loops: CDR1 MGHRA, CDR2 YSYEKL. Trimming shortened V by 1 base and J by 2 bases, and 12 bases separated the two germline ends. CDR3 size: 16 residues.

The V gene is TRBV5-1, the J gene TRBJ1-1, with 7 bases aligning to TRBD1. The CDR3 extends over 13 amino acids. Germline loops: CDR1 SGHRS, CDR2 YFSETQ. The V gene end was trimmed by 0 bases and the J gene end by 6 bases; junction bases not matched to a gene: 2. As DNA, the CDR3 is TGCGCCAGCAGCTTGGAGGGGGCGGCTGAAGCTTTCTTT. It is translated as CASSLEGAAEAFF.

This clone came up once. The rearrangement joins TRBV5-4 to TRBJ2-5, with D perhaps TRBD2 (6 bases). The CDR3 contains 15 residues. Germline CDR1 reads SGHNT; CDR2 reads YYREEE (reference sequence). With 3 bases removed from V and 3 bases from J, the gap between germline ends came to 15 bases. CDR3 amino acids: CASSWAGLVEETQYF. CDR3 DNA sequence: TGTGCCAGCAGCTGGGCGGGGCTAGTAGAAGAGACCCAGTACTTC.